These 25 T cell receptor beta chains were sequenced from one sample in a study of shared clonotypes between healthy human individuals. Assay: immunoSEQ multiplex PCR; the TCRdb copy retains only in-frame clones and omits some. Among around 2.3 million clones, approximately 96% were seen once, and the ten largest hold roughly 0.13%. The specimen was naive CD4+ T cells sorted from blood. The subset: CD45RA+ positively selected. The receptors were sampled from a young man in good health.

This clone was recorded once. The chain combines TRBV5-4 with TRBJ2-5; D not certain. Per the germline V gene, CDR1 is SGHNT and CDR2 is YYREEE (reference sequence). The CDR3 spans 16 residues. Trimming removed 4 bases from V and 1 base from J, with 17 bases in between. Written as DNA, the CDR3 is TGTGCCAGCAGCCCGGTTGCTGGCTGGGGCCAAGAGACCCAGTACTTC. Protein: CASSPVAGWGQETQYF.

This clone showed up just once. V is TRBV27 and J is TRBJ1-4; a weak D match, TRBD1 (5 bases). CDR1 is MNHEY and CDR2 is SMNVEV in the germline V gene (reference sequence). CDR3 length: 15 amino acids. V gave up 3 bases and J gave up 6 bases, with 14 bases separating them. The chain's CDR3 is CASSLLSLQDEKLFF. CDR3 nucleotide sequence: TGTGCCAGCAGTTTGTTATCCCTACAGGATGAAAAACTGTTTTTT.

The CDR3 DNA follows: TGTGCCAGCAGGAGCTTGGGACAGACCTACGAGCAGTACTTC. It encodes CASRSLGQTYEQYF. The J gene is TRBJ2-7, the V gene TRBV6-6, with 7 bases aligning to TRBD1. V lost 6 bases and J lost 2; bases outside the gene matches: 7. Looked up from germline, CDR1 is MNHNY and CDR2 is SVGAGI (reference sequence). The CDR3 extends over 14 amino acids.

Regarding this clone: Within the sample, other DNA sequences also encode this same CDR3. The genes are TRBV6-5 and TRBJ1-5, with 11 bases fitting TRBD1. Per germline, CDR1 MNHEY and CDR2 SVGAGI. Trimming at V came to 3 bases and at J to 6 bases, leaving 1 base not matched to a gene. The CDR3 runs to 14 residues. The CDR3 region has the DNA TGTGCCAGCAGTTATGGGACAGGGGGTCAGCCCCAGCATTTT. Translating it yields CASSYGTGGQPQHF.

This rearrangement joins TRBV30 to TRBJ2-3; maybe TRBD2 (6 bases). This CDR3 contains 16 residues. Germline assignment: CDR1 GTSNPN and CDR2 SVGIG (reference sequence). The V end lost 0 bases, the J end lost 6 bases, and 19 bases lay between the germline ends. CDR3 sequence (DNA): TGTGCCTGGAGTGTAACGGGCGGGATCGGGCTGGATACGCAGTATTTT. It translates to CAWSVTGGIGLDTQYF.

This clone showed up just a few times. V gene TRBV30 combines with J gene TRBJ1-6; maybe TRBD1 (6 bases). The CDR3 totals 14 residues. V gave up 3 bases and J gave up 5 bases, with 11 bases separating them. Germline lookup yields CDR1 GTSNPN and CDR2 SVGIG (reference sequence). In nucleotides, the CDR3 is TGTGCCTGGAGACGGGACAAGGATAATTCACCCCTCCACTTT. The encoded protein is CAWRRDKDNSPLHF.

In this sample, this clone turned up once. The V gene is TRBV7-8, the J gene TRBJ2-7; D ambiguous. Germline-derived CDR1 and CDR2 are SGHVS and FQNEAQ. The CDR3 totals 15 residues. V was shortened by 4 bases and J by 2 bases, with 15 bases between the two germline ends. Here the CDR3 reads CASSSSDGATYEQYF. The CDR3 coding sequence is TGTGCCAGCAGCTCCTCGGACGGCGCAACCTACGAGCAGTACTTC.

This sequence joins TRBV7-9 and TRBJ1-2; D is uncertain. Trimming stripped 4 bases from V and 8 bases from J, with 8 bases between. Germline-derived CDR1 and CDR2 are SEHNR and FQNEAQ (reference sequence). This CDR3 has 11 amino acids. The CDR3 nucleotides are TGTGCCAGCAGCTCGATTTCCGGCTACACCTTC. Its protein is CASSSISGYTF. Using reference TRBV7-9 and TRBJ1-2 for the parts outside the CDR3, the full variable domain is DTGVSQNPRHKITKRGQNVTFRCDPISEHNRLYWYRQTLGQGPEFLTYFQNEAQLEKSRLLSDRFSAERPKGSFSTLEIQRTEQGDSAMYLCASSSISGYTFGSGTRLTVV.

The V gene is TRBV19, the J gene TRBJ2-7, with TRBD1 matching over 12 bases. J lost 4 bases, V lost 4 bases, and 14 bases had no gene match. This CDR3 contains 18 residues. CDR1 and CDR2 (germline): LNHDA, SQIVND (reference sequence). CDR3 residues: CASSKAGTGGPLGYEQYF. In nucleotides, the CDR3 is TGTGCCAGTAGTAAGGCCGGGACAGGGGGCCCCTTGGGATACGAGCAGTACTTC.

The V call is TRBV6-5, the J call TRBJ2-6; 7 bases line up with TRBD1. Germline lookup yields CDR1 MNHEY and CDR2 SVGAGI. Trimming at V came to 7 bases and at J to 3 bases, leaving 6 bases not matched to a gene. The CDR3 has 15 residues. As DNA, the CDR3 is TGTGCCAGCACCAAAACAGGGGTTGGGGCCAACGTCCTGACTTTC. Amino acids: CASTKTGVGANVLTF.

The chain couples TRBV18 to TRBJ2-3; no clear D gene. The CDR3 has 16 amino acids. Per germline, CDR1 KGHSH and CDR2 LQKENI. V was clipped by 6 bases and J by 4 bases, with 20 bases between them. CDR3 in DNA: TGTGCCAGCTCCCCTACCTTGGGCGTCTCCTCAGATACGCAGTATTTT. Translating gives CASSPTLGVSSDTQYF.

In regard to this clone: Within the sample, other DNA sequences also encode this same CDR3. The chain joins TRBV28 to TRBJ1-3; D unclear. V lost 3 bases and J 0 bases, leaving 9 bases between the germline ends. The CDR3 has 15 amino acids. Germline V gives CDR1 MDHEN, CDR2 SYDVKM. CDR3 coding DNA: TGTGCCAGCAGTTTTGGAGGAAACTCTGGAAACACCATATATTTT. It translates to CASSFGGNSGNTIYF.

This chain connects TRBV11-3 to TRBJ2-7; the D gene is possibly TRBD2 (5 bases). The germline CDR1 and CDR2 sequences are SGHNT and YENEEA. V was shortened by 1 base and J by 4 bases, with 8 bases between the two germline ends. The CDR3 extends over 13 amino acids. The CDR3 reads CASSLGGKYEQYF. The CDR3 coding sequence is TGTGCCAGCAGCTTAGGAGGGAAGTACGAGCAGTACTTC.

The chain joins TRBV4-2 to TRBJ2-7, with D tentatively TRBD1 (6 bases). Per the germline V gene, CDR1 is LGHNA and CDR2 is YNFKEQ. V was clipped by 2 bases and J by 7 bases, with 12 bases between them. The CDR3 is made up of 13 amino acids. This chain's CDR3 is CASSQLQGGEQYF. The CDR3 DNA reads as TGTGCCAGCAGCCAACTACAGGGTGGTGAGCAGTACTTC.

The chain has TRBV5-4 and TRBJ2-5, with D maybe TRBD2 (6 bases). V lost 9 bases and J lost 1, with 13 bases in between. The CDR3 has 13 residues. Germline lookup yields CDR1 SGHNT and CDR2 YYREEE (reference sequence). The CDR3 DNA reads TGTGCCACCTACGGAGGGTTCCAAGAGACCCAGTACTTC. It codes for CATYGGFQETQYF.

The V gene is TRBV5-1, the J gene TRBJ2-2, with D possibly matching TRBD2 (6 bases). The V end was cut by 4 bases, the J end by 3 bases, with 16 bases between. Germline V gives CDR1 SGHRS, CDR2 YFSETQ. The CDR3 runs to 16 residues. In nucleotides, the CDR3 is TGCGCCAGCAGCCCCAGGAGGGAGTCGGACACCGGGGAGCTGTTTTTT. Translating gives CASSPRRESDTGELFF.

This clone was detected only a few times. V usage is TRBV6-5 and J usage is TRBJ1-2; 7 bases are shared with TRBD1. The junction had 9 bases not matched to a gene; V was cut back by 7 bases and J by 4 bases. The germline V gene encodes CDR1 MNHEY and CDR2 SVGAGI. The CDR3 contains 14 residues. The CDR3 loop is CASKKGQFVYGYTF. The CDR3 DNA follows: TGTGCCAGCAAAAAGGGACAGTTCGTCTATGGCTACACCTTC.

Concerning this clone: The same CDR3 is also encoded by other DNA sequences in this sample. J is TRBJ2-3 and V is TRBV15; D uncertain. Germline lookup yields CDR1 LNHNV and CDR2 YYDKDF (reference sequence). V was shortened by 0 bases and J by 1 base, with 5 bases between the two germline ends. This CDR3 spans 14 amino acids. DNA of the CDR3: TGTGCCACCAGCAGAGATCGGGGCACAGATACGCAGTATTTT. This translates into CATSRDRGTDTQYF.

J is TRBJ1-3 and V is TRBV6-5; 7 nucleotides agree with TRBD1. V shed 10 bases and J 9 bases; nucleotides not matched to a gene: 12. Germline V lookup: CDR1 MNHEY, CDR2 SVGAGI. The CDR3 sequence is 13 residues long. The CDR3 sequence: CATNKPGGTTIYF. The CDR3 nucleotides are TGTGCCACCAACAAACCAGGGGGGACCACCATATATTTT.

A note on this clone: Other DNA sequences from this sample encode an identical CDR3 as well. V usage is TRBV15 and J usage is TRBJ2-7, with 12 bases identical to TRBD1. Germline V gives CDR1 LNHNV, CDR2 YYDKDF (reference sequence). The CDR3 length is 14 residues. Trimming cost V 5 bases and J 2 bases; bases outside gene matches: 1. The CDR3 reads CATSRDRGPYEQYF. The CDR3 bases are TGTGCCACCAGCCGGGACAGGGGGCCCTACGAGCAGTACTTC. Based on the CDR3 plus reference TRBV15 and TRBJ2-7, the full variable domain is DAMVIQNPRYQVTQFGKPVTLSCSQTLNHNVMYWYQQKSSQAPKLLFHYYDKDFNNEADTPDNFQSRRPNTSFCFLDIRSPGLGDTAMYLCATSRDRGPYEQYFGPGTRLTVT.

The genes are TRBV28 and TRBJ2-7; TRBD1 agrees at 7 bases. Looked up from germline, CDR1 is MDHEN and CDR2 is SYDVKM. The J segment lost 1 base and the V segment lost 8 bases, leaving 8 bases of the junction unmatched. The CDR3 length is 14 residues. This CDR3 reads CASGQAGPSYEQYF. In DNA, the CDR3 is TGTGCCAGCGGACAGGCAGGGCCTTCCTACGAGCAGTACTTC.

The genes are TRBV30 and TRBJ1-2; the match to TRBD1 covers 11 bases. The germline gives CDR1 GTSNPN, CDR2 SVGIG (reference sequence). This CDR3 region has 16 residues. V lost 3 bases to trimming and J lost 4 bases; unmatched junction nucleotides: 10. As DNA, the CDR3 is TGTGCCTGGAGGGACTCAGGGACAGGGGGATCCTATGGCTACACCTTC. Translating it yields CAWRDSGTGGSYGYTF.

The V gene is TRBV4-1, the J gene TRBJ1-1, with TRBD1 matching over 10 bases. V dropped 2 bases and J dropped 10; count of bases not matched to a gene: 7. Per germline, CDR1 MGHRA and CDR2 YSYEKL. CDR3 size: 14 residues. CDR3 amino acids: CASSQPGTGVGAFF. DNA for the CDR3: TGCGCCAGCAGCCAACCCGGGACAGGGGTAGGAGCTTTCTTT.

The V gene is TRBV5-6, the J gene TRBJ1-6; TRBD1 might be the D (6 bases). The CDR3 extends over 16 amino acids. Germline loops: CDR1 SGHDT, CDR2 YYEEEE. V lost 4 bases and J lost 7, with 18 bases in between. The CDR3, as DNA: TGTGCCAGCAGCCACCGGGACATTCGCTGGAATTCACCCCTCCACTTT. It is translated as CASSHRDIRWNSPLHF.

CDR3 DNA sequence: TGTGCCAGCAGCCCTGACACTCGACCTATGAACACTGAAGCTTTCTTT. Translated, it gives CASSPDTRPMNTEAFF. This chain connects TRBV7-9 to TRBJ1-1; D gene unclear. CDR1 is SEHNR, CDR2 FQNEAQ, per germline (reference sequence). V lost 5 bases to trimming and J lost 0 bases, with 16 bases between them. CDR3 size: 16 residues.